This TCR beta chain was sequenced for a study of graft-versus-host responses after intestinal transplantation. Background on the study: Recipients were given multivisceral, liver-intestinal, or isolated intestinal transplants. The study gave all recipients anti-thymocyte globulin induction, then tacrolimus and steroids for about 3 years.

The protocol was immunoSEQ multiplex PCR, while the TCRdb copy is restricted to in-frame clones and leaves out a portion. The data show under 75,000 clones, with roughly 90% seen just once and approximately 1.7% held by the top ten. Remarks on this clone: The antigen remains undetermined.

General study results and limits: Patients who carried graft-donor T cell macrochimerism also had high graft-versus-host to host-versus-graft clonal ratios in their allografts. Recipient marrow contained GvH clones, some of which appeared first in ileum or blood.

The germline V gene encodes CDR1 ENHRY and CDR2 SYGVKD. J gave up 3 bases and V 6 bases, and 8 bases lay outside the gene matches. CDR3 length: 15 residues. Graft material was processed, releasing intraepithelial and lamina propria lymphocytes. The source of this sequence is a human patient who received an intestinal transplant, so some T cells may come from the graft donor. The chain joins TRBV10-3 to TRBJ1-2; TRBD1 matches 9 bases. The material was ileum tissue, obtained about 350 days after transplant. The CDR3 sequence: CAIRLQDRGYYGYTF. The CDR3 DNA sequence: TGTGCCATCAGATTACAGGACAGGGGTTACTATGGCTACACCTTC.